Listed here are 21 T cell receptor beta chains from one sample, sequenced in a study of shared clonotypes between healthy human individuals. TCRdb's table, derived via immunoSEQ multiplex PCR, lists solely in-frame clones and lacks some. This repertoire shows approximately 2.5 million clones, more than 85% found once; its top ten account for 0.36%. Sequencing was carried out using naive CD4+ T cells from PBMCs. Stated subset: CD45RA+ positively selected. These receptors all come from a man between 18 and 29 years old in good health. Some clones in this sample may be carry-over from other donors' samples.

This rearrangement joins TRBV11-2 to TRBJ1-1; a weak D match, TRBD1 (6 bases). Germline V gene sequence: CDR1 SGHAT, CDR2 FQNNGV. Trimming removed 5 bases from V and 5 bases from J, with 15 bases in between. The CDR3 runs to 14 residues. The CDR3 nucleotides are TGTGCCAGCAGCAGGCTGGGGGGGGCGACTGAAGCTTTCTTT. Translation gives CASSRLGGATEAFF.

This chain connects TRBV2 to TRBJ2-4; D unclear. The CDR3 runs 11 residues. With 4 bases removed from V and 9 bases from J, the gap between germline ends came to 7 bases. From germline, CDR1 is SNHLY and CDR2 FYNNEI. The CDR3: CASSVPGIQYF. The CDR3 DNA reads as TGTGCCAGCAGTGTACCGGGCATTCAGTACTTC.

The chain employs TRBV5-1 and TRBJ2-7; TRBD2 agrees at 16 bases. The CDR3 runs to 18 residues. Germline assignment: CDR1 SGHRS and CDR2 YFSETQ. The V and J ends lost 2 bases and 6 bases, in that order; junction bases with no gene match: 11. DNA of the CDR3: TGCGCCAGCAGCTTATCGGGACTAGCGGGAGGGCCCTTTTCCGAGCAGTACTTC. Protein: CASSLSGLAGGPFSEQYF.

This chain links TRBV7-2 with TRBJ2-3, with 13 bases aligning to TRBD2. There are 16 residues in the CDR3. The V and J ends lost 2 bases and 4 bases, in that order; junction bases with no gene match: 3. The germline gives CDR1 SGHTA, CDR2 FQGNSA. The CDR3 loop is CASSLTSGRGADTQYF. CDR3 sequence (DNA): TGTGCCAGCAGCTTAACTAGCGGGAGGGGGGCAGATACGCAGTATTTT. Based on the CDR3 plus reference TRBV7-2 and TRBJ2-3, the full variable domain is GAGVSQSPSNKVTEKGKDVELRCDPISGHTALYWYRQSLGQGLEFLIYFQGNSAPDKSGLPSDRFSAERTGGSVSTLTIQRTQQEDSAVYLCASSLTSGRGADTQYFGPGTRLTVL.

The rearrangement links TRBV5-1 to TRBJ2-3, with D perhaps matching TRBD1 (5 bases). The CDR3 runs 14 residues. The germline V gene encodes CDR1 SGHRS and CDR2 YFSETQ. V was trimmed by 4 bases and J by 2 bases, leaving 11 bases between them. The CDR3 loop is CASSGAEPTDTQYF. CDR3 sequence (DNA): TGCGCCAGCAGCGGGGCAGAACCCACAGATACGCAGTATTTT.

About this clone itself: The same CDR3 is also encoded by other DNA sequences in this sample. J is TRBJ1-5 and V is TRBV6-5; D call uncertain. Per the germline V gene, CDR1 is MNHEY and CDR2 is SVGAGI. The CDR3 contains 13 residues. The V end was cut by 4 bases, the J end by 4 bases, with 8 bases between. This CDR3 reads CASSSISNQPQHF. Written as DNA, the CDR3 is TGTGCCAGCAGTTCCATTTCGAATCAGCCCCAGCATTTT.

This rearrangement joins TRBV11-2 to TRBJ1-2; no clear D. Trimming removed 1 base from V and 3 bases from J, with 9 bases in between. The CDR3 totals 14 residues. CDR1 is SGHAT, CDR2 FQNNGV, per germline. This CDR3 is CASSLAVDDYGYTF. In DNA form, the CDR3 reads TGTGCCAGCAGCTTAGCGGTGGACGACTATGGCTACACCTTC.

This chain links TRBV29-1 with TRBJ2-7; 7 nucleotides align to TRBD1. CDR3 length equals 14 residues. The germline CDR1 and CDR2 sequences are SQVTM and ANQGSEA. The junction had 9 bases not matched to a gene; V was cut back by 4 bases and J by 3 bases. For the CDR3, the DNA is TGCAGCGTTGTTATCGACAGGGACCTCTACGAGCAGTACTTC. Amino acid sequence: CSVVIDRDLYEQYF.

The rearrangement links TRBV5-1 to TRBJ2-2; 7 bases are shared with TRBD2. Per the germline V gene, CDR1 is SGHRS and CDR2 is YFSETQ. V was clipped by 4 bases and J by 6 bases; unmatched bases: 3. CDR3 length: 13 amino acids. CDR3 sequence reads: CASSATSSGELFF. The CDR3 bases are TGCGCCAGCAGCGCGACTAGCTCCGGGGAGCTGTTTTTT.

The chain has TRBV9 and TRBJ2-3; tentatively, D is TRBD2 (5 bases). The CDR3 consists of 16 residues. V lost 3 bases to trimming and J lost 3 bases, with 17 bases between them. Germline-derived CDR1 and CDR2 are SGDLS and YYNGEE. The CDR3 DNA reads TGTGCCAGCAGCGCGGATAGGCCCTGGGAGACAGATACGCAGTATTTT. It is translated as CASSADRPWETDTQYF. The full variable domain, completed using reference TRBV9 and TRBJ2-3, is DSGVTQTPKHLITATGQRVTLRCSPRSGDLSVYWYQQSLDQGLQFLIQYYNGEERAKGNILERFSAQQFPDLHSELNLSSLELGDSALYFCASSADRPWETDTQYFGPGTRLTVL.

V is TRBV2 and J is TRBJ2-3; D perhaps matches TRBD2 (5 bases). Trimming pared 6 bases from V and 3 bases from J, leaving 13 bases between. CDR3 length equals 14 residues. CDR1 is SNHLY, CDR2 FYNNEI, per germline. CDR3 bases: TGTGCCAGCAGGCCAGGCAGCGGAACAGATACGCAGTATTTT. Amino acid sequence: CASRPGSGTDTQYF.

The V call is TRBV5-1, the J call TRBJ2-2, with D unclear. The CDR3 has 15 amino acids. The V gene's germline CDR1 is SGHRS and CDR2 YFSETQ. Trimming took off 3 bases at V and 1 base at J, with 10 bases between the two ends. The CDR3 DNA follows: TGCGCCAGCAGCTCCGGGCCCGAGAACACCGGGGAGCTGTTTTTT. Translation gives CASSSGPENTGELFF.

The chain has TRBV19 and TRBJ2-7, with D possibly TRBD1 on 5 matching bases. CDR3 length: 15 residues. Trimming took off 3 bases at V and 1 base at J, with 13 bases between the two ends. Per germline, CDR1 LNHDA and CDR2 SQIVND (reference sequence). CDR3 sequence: CASSISAGPSYEQYF. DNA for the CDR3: TGTGCCAGTAGTATCTCCGCAGGGCCGTCCTACGAGCAGTACTTC. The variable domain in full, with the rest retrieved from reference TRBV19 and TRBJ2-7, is DGGITQSPKYLFRKEGQNVTLSCEQNLNHDAMYWYRQDPGQGLRLIYYSQIVNDFQKGDIAEGYSVSREKKESFPLTVTSAQKNPTAFYLCASSISAGPSYEQYFGPGTRLTVT.

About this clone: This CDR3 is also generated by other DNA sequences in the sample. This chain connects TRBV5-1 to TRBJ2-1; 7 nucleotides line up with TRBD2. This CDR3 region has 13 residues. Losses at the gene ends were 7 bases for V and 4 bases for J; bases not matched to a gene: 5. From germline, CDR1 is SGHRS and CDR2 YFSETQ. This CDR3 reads CASRRETYNEQFF. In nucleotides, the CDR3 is TGCGCCAGCCGGCGGGAGACATACAATGAGCAGTTCTTC.

CDR3 loop: CASSQSTGFPGPNTGELFF. The CDR3 region has the DNA TGCGCCAGCAGTCAATCGACTGGTTTCCCCGGGCCGAACACCGGGGAGCTGTTTTTT. The V gene is TRBV23-1, the J gene TRBJ2-2; D unresolved. TRBV23-1 is labeled an ORF, and its function is uncertain. Trimming shortened V by 0 bases and J by 0 bases, and 17 bases separated the two germline ends. This CDR3 region has 19 residues.

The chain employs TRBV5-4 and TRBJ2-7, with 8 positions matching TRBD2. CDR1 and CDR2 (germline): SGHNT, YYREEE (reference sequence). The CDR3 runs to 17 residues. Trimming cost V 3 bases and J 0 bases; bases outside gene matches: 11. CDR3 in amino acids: CASSSRTSRRSSYEQYF. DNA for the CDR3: TGTGCCAGCAGCTCCCGGACTAGCAGGAGGAGCTCCTACGAGCAGTACTTC.

This CDR3 is CASSLRLGGTQGDQPQHF. The CDR3 DNA is TGTGCCAGCAGCTTGAGACTTGGGGGGACCCAGGGGGATCAGCCCCAGCATTTT. The chain uses TRBV5-6 and TRBJ1-5; 7 bases match TRBD1. This CDR3 has 18 residues. Germline trimming cut 1 base from V and 5 bases from J; bases unmatched to any gene: 15. Germline V lookup: CDR1 SGHDT, CDR2 YYEEEE.

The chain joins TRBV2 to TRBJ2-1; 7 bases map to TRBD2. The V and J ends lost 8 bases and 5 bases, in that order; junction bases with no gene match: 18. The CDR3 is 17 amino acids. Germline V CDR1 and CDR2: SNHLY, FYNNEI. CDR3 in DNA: TGTGCCAGCCGTGGACTAGGTCTCTCCTTTTCCAACAATGAGCAGTTCTTC. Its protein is CASRGLGLSFSNNEQFF.

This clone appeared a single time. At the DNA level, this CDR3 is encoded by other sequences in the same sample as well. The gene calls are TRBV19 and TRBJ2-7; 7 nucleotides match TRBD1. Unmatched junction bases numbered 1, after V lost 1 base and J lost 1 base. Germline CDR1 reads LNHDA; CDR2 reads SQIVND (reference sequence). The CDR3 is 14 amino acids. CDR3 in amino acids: CASSIAGGSYEQYF. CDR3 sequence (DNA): TGTGCCAGTAGTATAGCAGGGGGATCCTACGAGCAGTACTTC.

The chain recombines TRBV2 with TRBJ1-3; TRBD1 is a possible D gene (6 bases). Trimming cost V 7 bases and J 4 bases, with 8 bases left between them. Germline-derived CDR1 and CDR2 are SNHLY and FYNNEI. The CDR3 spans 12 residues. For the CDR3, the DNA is TGTGCCAGCAAGGGGGTCGGAAACACCATATATTTT. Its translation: CASKGVGNTIYF. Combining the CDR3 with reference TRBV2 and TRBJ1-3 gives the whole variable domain EPEVTQTPSHQVTQMGQEVILRCVPISNHLYFYWYRQILGQKVEFLVSFYNNEISEKSEIFDDQFSVERPDGSNFTLKIRSTKLEDSAMYFCASKGVGNTIYFGEGSWLTVV.

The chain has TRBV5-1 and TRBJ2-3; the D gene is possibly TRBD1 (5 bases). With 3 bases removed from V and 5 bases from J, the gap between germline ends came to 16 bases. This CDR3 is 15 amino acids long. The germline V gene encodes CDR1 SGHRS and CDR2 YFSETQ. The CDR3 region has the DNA TGCGCCAGCAGCTACTCAGGGAAGGTTCGAGATACGCAGTATTTT. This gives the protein CASSYSGKVRDTQYF.